The 22 T cell receptor beta chains below come from one sample, sequenced in a study of blood T cell repertoires in COVID-19. Assay: immunoSEQ multiplex PCR; the TCRdb copy retains only in-frame clones and omits some. The sample carries about 52,000 clones, 86% recorded once. Sequenced material: peripheral blood. These receptors were obtained from a woman older than 75 with acute or convalescent COVID-19.

The chain carries TRBV19 and TRBJ2-1; 11 bases are shared with TRBD2. V lost 4 bases and J lost 0; bases outside the gene matches: 2. Germline loops: CDR1 LNHDA, CDR2 SQIVND (reference sequence). The CDR3 is 16 residues long. The CDR3 DNA is TGTGCCAGTAGTAAGACTAGCGGGAACTCCTACAATGAGCAGTTCTTC. This codes for CASSKTSGNSYNEQFF.

This chain links TRBV7-6 with TRBJ1-4, with TRBD1 identical over 8 bases. V lost 4 bases, J lost 3 bases, and 7 bases stayed unmatched. CDR1 and CDR2 (germline): SGHVS, FNYEAQ. This CDR3 comprises 16 residues. The CDR3 protein is CASSSRQGSSNEKLFF. The CDR3 DNA reads as TGTGCCAGCAGCTCTAGACAGGGGTCTTCTAATGAAAAACTGTTTTTT.

This clone was observed once. J is TRBJ1-1 and V is TRBV14; unclear D gene. Germline assignment: CDR1 SGHDN and CDR2 FVKESK. This CDR3 comprises 14 residues. Deletions cut 2 bases from V and 4 bases from J, with 11 bases between. The CDR3 is CASSQLSGSTEAFF. The CDR3 bases are TGTGCCAGCAGCCAATTGTCGGGGAGCACTGAAGCTTTCTTT.

The CDR3 loop reads CASSQASGRDNEQYV. The CDR3 bases are TGTGCCAGCAGCCAAGCTAGCGGGAGGGATAATGAGCAGTACGTC. The genes are TRBV3-1 (or the pseudogene TRBV3-2) and TRBJ2-7, with 12 positions matching TRBD2. The CDR3 runs to 15 residues. The V segment lost 1 base and the J segment 7 bases; nucleotides outside the gene matches: 5. Germline assignment: CDR1 LGHDT and CDR2 YNNKEL (reference sequence).

The chain links TRBV4-1 to TRBJ2-5; a possible D gene is TRBD1 (5 bases). CDR1 and CDR2 from the germline V gene are MGHRA and YSYEKL. Trimming cost V 1 base and J 0 bases, with 9 bases left between them. The CDR3 contains 15 residues. The CDR3 region is CASSQVAGNQETQYF. The CDR3 DNA reads TGCGCCAGCAGCCAAGTGGCAGGGAACCAAGAGACCCAGTACTTC.

This sequence joins TRBV5-1 and TRBJ1-1; 7 bases align to TRBD1. CDR3 length equals 13 residues. The V gene's germline CDR1 is SGHRS and CDR2 YFSETQ. J lost 5 bases, V lost 5 bases, and 6 bases had no gene match. This chain's CDR3 is CASSPTGQTEAFF. The CDR3, as DNA: TGCGCCAGCAGTCCTACGGGACAGACTGAAGCTTTCTTT.

This clone was found once. The chain joins TRBV7-2 to TRBJ2-3; TRBD2 agrees at 12 bases. V was clipped by 5 bases and J by 3 bases; unmatched bases: 9. The CDR3 loop spans 17 amino acids. Germline lookup yields CDR1 SGHTA and CDR2 FQGNSA. The CDR3 spells CASSPRLAGGLTDTQYF. The DNA for the CDR3 is TGTGCCAGCAGCCCACGGCTAGCGGGAGGGTTAACAGATACGCAGTATTTT.

The rearrangement links TRBV19 to TRBJ1-6; 10 bases map to TRBD1. This CDR3 region has 14 residues. Germline CDR1 LNHDA, CDR2 SQIVND (reference sequence). The junction had 6 bases not matched to a gene; V was cut back by 7 bases and J by 9 bases. The CDR3 reads CASTQTGGISPLHF. CDR3 coding DNA: TGTGCCAGTACCCAGACAGGGGGCATTTCACCCCTCCACTTT.

The rearrangement links TRBV20-1 to TRBJ2-7, with 9 bases aligning to TRBD2. V lost 3 bases to trimming and J lost 7 bases; unmatched junction nucleotides: 16. The CDR3 extends over 16 amino acids. Germline CDR1 is DFQATT and CDR2 is SNEGSKA (reference sequence). CDR3 sequence: CSASQGGGRAVGEQYV. The CDR3 nucleotides read TGCAGTGCTAGTCAAGGGGGCGGGAGGGCCGTTGGTGAGCAGTACGTC.

The chain carries TRBV1 and TRBJ2-2; no check of the table's D call, TRBD2, against the DNA was made. TRBV1 is listed as a pseudogene. The CDR3 has 13 amino acids. This CDR3 reads CTSSQDSTGELFF. The CDR3 DNA sequence: TGCACCAGCAGCCAAGATAGCACCGGGGAGCTGTTTTTT.

The CDR3 loop reads CAWRKQGARNSPLHF. CDR3 DNA sequence: TGTGCCTGGAGAAAACAGGGGGCACGGAATTCACCCCTCCACTTT. V usage is TRBV30 and J usage is TRBJ1-6; TRBD1 matches at 9 bases. The CDR3 totals 15 residues. Germline V gene sequence: CDR1 GTSNPN, CDR2 SVGIG (reference sequence). The junction had 7 bases not matched to a gene; V was cut back by 3 bases and J by 7 bases.

This rearrangement joins TRBV19 to TRBJ1-5; 11 bases line up with TRBD1. The V gene's germline CDR1 is LNHDA and CDR2 SQIVND (reference sequence). V lost 5 bases and J lost 7; bases outside the gene matches: 7. The CDR3 loop spans 15 amino acids. CDR3 bases: TGTGCCAGTAGTTCTGGACAGGGGGCGCGGCAGCCCCAGCATTTT. This encodes CASSSGQGARQPQHF.

The rearrangement joins TRBV3-1 (or the pseudogene TRBV3-2) to TRBJ2-7, with D tentatively TRBD1 (5 bases). Germline CDR1 LGHDT, CDR2 YNNKEL (reference sequence). V gave up 2 bases and J gave up 6 bases, with 5 bases separating them. This CDR3 has 11 amino acids. The CDR3 nucleotides read TGTGCCAGCAGCCAACAGGGCGAGCAGTACGTC. Encoded protein: CASSQQGEQYV.

The chain has TRBV2 and TRBJ2-3; D remains ambiguous. The CDR3 has 11 residues. V was shortened by 6 bases and J by 2 bases, with 3 bases between the two germline ends. Germline V lookup: CDR1 SNHLY, CDR2 FYNNEI. The CDR3 DNA is TGTGCCAGCAGCGTCACAGATACGCAGTATTTT. Translated, it gives CASSVTDTQYF.

V and J are TRBV11-3 and TRBJ2-2; 7 nucleotides align to TRBD1. The CDR3 contains 14 residues. V was clipped by 5 bases and J by 10 bases; unmatched bases: 10. Germline V gene lookup returns CDR1 SGHNT and CDR2 YENEEA. CDR3 DNA: TGTGCCAGCAGCCCCCGGGACAGAGCCCCGGAGCTGTTTTTT. Amino acid sequence: CASSPRDRAPELFF.

The chain couples TRBV9 to TRBJ2-5; possibly TRBD1 for D (6 bases). CDR1 SGDLS and CDR2 YYNGEE come from the germline V gene. The CDR3 covers 14 residues. Trimming pared 0 bases from V and 4 bases from J, leaving 10 bases between. The chain's CDR3 is CASSVGTGRETQYF. In DNA form, the CDR3 reads TGTGCCAGCAGCGTAGGTACAGGGAGAGAGACCCAGTACTTC.

The V call is TRBV7-3, the J call TRBJ2-3, with 10 bases lining up with TRBD2. The V and J ends lost 0 bases and 5 bases, in that order; junction bases with no gene match: 5. Germline V gene sequence: CDR1 SGHTA, CDR2 FQGTGA. The CDR3 totals 16 residues. CDR3 in DNA: TGTGCCAGCAGCTTAACCTCTAGCGGGAGTATAGATACGCAGTATTTT. Translated, it gives CASSLTSSGSIDTQYF.

CDR3 protein: CASSPGTTNYGYTF. CDR3 nucleotides: TGTGCCAGCAGCCCCGGGACAACTAACTATGGCTACACCTTC. The chain combines TRBV7-9 with TRBJ1-2; maybe TRBD1 (6 bases). CDR1 and CDR2 from the germline V gene are SEHNR and FQNEAQ (reference sequence). This CDR3 contains 14 residues. Trimming took 5 bases from V and 0 from J, leaving 10 bases between them.

The chain has TRBV10-2 and TRBJ1-2; possible D gene TRBD1, 5 bases. Germline CDR1 is WSHSY and CDR2 is SAAADI. The CDR3 loop spans 13 amino acids. V lost 8 bases and J lost 4, with 14 bases in between. CDR3 in amino acids: CASYGGDLYGYTF. CDR3 nucleotides: TGCGCCAGCTATGGAGGGGACCTCTATGGCTACACCTTC.

This chain uses TRBV10-1 with TRBJ1-1, with D perhaps TRBD1 (6 bases). The V gene's germline CDR1 is WNHNN and CDR2 SYGVQD (reference sequence). CDR3 length: 13 amino acids. Trimming cost V 6 bases and J 1 base, with 9 bases left between them. This CDR3 reads CASRRTANTEAFF. The DNA of the CDR3 is TGCGCCAGCAGGAGGACAGCGAACACTGAAGCTTTCTTT.

The J gene is TRBJ1-1, the V gene TRBV30; D unclear. This CDR3 spans 15 amino acids. CDR1 GTSNPN and CDR2 SVGIG come from the germline V gene (reference sequence). Deletions cut 2 bases from V and 1 base from J, with 14 bases between. Here the CDR3 reads CAWSFGVLRNTEAFF. The CDR3 region has the DNA TGTGCCTGGAGTTTCGGGGTCCTGCGGAACACTGAAGCTTTCTTT.

Concerning this clone: An end of the junction differs from the germline gene, which may be a read error. This CDR3 reads CASSDSGGAIGGNTVYF. The CDR3 DNA follows: TGTGCCAGCAGTGATAGTGGAGGGGCCATAGGAGGAAACACCGTATATTTT. The chain uses TRBV2 and TRBJ1-3; a weak D match, TRBD1 (5 bases). This CDR3 spans 17 amino acids. Looked up from germline, CDR1 is SNHLY and CDR2 is FYNNEI.